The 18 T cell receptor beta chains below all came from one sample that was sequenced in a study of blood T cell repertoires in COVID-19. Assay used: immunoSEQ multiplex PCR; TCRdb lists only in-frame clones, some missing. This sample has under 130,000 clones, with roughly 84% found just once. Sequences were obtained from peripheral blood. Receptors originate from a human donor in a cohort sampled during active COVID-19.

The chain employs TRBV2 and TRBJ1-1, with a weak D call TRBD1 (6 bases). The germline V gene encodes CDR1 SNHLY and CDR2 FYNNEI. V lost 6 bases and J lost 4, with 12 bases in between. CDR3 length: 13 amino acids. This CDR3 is CASRGAGGTEAFF. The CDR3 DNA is TGTGCCAGCAGGGGGGCGGGTGGCACTGAAGCTTTCTTT.

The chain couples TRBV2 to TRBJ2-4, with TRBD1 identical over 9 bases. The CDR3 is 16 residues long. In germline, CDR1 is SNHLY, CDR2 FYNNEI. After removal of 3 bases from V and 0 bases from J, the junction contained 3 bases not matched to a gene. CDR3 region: CASSDGTGRAKNIQYF. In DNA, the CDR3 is TGTGCCAGCAGTGATGGGACAGGGAGAGCCAAAAACATTCAGTACTTC.

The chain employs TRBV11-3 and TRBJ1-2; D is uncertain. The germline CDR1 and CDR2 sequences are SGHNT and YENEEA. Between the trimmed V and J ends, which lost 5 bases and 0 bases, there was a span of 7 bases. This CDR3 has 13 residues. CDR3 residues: CASSRQTNYGYTF. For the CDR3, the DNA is TGTGCCAGCAGCCGACAAACTAACTATGGCTACACCTTC.

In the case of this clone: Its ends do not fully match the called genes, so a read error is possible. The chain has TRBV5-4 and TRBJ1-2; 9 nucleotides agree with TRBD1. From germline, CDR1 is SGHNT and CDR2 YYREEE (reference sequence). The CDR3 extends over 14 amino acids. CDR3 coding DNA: TGTGCCAGCAGTTTGGAGGTACAGGGGGCTCGCTACACCTTC. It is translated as CASSLEVQGARYTF.

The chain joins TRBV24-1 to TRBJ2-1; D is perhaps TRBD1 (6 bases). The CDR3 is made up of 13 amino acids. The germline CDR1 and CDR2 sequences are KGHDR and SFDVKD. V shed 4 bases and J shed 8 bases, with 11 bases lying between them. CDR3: CATSEPQGDEQFF. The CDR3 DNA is TGTGCCACCAGTGAACCACAGGGAGATGAGCAGTTCTTC.

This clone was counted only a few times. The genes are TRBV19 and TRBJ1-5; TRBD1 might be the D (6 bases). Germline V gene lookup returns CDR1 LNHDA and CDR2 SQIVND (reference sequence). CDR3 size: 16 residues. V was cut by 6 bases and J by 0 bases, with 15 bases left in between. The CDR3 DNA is TGTGCCAGTAGCCAGAGACAGGCATATAGCAATCAGCCCCAGCATTTT. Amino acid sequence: CASSQRQAYSNQPQHF.

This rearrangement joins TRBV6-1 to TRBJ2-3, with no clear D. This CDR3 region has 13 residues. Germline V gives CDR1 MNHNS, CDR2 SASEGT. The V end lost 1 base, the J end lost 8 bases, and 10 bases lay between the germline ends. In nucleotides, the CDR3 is TGTGCCAGCAGTGAAGGTACCACGGGTACGCAGTATTTT. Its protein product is CASSEGTTGTQYF.

The CDR3 region is CSVEEGGGYGYTF. The CDR3 DNA is TGCAGCGTTGAAGAGGGGGGAGGCTATGGCTACACCTTC. The J gene is TRBJ1-2, the V gene TRBV29-1, with D perhaps matching TRBD1 (5 bases). Germline CDR1 SQVTM, CDR2 ANQGSEA. V was cut by 0 bases and J by 4 bases, with 9 bases left in between. The CDR3 length is 13 residues.

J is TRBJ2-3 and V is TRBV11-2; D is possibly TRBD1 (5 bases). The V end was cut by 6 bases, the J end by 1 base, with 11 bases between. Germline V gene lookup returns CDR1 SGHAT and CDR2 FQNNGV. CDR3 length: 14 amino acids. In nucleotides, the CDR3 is TGTGCCAGCAGGCGCAGGGTTGGCACAGATACGCAGTATTTT. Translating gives CASRRRVGTDTQYF.

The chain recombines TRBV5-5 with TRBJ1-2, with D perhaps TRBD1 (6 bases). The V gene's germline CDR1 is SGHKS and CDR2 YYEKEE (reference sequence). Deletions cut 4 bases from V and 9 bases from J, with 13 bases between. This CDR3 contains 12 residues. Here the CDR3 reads CASSIGGQSYTF. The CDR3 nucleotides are TGTGCCAGCAGCATTGGGGGACAAAGCTACACCTTC.

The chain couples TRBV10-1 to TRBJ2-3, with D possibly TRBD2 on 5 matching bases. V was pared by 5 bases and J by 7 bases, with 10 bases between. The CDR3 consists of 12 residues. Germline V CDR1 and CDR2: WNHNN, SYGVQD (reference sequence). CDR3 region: CASSTGSNTQYF. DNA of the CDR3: TGCGCCAGCAGTACGGGGAGCAATACGCAGTATTTT.

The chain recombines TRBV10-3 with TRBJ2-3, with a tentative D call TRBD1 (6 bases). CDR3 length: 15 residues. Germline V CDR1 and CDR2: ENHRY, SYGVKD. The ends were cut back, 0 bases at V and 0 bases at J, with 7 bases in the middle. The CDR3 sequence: CAISESGGSTDTQYF. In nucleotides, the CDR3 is TGTGCCATCAGTGAGTCTGGGGGCAGCACAGATACGCAGTATTTT.

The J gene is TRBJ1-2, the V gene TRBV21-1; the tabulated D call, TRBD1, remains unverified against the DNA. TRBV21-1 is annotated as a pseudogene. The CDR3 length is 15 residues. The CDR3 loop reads CASSKRYRRNYGYTF. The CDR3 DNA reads TGTGCCAGCAGCAAACGATACAGGAGAAACTATGGCTACACCTTC.

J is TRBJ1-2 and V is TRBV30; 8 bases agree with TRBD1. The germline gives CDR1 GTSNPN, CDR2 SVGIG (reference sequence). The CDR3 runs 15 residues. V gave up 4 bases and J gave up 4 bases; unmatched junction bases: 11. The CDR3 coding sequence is TGTGCCTGGACCCCCGGACAGGGTAAAAGCTATGGCTACACCTTC. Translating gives CAWTPGQGKSYGYTF. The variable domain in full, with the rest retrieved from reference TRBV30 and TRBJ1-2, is SQTIHQWPATLVQPVGSPLSLECTVEGTSNPNLYWYRQAAGRGLQLLFYSVGIGQISSEVPQNLSASRPQDRQFILSSKKLLLSDSGFYLCAWTPGQGKSYGYTFGSGTRLTVV.

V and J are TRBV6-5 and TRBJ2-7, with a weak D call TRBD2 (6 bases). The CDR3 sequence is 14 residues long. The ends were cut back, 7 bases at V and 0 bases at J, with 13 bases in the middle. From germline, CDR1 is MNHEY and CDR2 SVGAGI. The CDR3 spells CASTPRGSSYEQYF. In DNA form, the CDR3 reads TGTGCCAGCACCCCACGGGGGAGCTCCTACGAGCAGTACTTC.

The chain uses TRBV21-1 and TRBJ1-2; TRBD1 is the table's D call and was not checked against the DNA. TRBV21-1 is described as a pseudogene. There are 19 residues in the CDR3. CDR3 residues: CASSKSAWGQGRANYGYTF. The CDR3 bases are TGTGCCAGCAGCAAATCTGCTTGGGGGCAGGGAAGGGCAAACTATGGCTACACCTTC.

The CDR3 DNA follows: TGCGCCAGCAGCCTAGCGGGGGCATGGATGGAGCAGTTCTTC. The encoded protein is CASSLAGAWMEQFF. The rearrangement links TRBV4-1 to TRBJ2-1, with 9 bases that match TRBD2. The J segment lost 10 bases and the V segment lost 4 bases, leaving 8 bases of the junction unmatched. This CDR3 contains 14 residues. CDR1 and CDR2 from the germline V gene are MGHRA and YSYEKL.

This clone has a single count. The CDR3 region has the DNA TGCAGCGTTGGACAGGGGCAGCAGGGGTATGGCTACACCTTC. Protein: CSVGQGQQGYGYTF. V usage is TRBV29-1 and J usage is TRBJ1-2; 8 bases are a match to TRBD1. After removal of 4 bases from V and 5 bases from J, the junction contained 9 bases not matched to a gene. Germline loops: CDR1 SQVTM, CDR2 ANQGSEA. CDR3 length equals 14 residues. Complete variable domain (other parts from reference TRBV29-1 and TRBJ1-2): SAVISQKPSRDICQRGTSLTIQCQVDSQVTMMFWYRQQPGQSLTLIATANQGSEATYESGFVIDKFPISRPNLTFSTLTVSNMSPEDSSIYLCSVGQGQQGYGYTFGSGTRLTVV.